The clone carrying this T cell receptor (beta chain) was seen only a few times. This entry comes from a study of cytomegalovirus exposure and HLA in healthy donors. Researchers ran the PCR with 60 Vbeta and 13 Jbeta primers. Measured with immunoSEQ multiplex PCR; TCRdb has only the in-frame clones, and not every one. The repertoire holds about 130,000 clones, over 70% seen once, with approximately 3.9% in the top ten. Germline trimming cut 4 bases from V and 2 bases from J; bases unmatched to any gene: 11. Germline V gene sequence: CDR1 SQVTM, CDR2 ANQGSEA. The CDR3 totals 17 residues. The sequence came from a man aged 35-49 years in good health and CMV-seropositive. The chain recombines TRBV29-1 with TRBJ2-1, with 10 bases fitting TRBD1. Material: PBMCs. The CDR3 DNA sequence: TGCAGCGTTGGTGGGGGACGGGACAGGGGAGCCTACAATGAGCAGTTCTTC. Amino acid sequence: CSVGGGRDRGAYNEQFF.